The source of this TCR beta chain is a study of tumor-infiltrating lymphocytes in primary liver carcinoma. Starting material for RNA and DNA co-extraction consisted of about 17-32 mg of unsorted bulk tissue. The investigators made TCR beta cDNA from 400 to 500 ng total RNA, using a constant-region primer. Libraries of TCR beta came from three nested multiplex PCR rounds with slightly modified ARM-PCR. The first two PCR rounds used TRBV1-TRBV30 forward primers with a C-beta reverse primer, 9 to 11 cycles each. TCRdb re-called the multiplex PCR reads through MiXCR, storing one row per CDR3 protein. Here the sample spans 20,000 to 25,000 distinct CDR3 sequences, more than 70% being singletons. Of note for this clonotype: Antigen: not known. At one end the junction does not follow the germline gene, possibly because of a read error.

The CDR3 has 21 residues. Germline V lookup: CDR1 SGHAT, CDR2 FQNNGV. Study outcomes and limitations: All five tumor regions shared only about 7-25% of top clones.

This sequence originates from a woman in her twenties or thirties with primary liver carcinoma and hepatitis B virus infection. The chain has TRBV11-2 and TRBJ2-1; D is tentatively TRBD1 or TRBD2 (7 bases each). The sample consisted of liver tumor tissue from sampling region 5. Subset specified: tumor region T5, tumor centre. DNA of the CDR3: TGTGCCAGCAGCTTAGAACAGGGTGCGAGGCGGGAGAGGGGGCACCACAATGAGCAGTGCTTC. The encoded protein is CASSLEQGARRERGHHNEQCF.